This TCR beta chain appears in the sequencing data of a study of vaccination and CD4 T cells after COVID-19. Whole-study context: Overlapping spike peptides of SARS-CoV-2, HCoV-NL63, HCoV-OC43 and HCoV-229E were used, and cells were stimulated with them.

CDR3 length: 14 residues. Germline CDR1 SGHTA, CDR2 FQGNSA. The ends were cut back, 4 bases at V and 7 bases at J, with 16 bases in the middle. Indicated time point: late sampling 161 to 241 days after vaccination in a few convalescent patients. Treatment meaning: roughly 10-day PBMC culture with coronavirus spike peptide pools or control peptides (ViraFEST assay). With peptide pools, ViraFEST first expanded antigen-specific T cells and afterwards sequenced their TCRs. The study, taken as a whole, reports: Spike mono-reactivity marked 304 of 307 vaccine-specific clones in convalescent patients.

This clonotype has a handful of counts. The antigen is undetermined. The Oncomine TCR Beta short-read assay was applied to DNA of cultured CD4+ T cells. MiXCR was run by TCRdb on the PCR reads, yielding one entry per CDR3 protein. This sample carries fewer than 30,000 distinct CDR3 sequences, less than 35% of them seen once, and the ten largest clones take roughly 6.6%. The chain has TRBV7-2 and TRBJ2-5; D is perhaps TRBD2 (5 bases). Sequences were derived from CD4+ T cells from blood, cultured in vitro, sampled about 7 months after SARS-CoV-2 vaccination. This receptor was taken from a human donor who had recovered from COVID-19. This chain's CDR3 is CASSWSSPGGTQYF. The CDR3, as DNA: TGTGCCAGCAGCTGGTCGAGTCCTGGAGGGACCCAGTACTTC.